This T cell receptor (beta chain) comes out of a study of OX40 agonist ivuxolimab in advanced cancers. As for this clone: Its antigen remains unidentified.

Study-wide findings and caveats: The average count of expanded clones was higher among CD8+ T cells than among CD4+. Not determined was the antigen specificity of the expanded peripheral T cells. Dose levels from 0.1 to 3.0 mg/kg saw CD4+ and CD8+ blood T cells expand clonally by week 6. Some nonresponders likewise displayed low normalized T-cell clonal expansion.

The protocol was immunoSEQ multiplex PCR, while the TCRdb copy is restricted to in-frame clones and leaves out a portion. The data hold around 80,000 clones, with roughly 86% observed a single time. The CDR3 is 14 residues long. V was shortened by 1 base and J by 10 bases, with 13 bases between the two germline ends. Germline V gene data show CDR1 as SGHTA and CDR2 as FQGNSA. This TCR came from an adult with an advanced solid tumor such as melanoma, head and neck, liver or kidney cancer. The chain uses TRBV7-2 and TRBJ2-2; D possibly corresponds to TRBD1 (6 bases). The material sequenced was CD4+ or CD8+ T cells sorted from blood, taken in a trial of the OX40 agonist ivuxolimab. CDR3 loop: CASSLVFRGPELFF. The CDR3 DNA is TGTGCCAGCAGCTTAGTATTCAGGGGACCGGAGCTGTTTTTT.